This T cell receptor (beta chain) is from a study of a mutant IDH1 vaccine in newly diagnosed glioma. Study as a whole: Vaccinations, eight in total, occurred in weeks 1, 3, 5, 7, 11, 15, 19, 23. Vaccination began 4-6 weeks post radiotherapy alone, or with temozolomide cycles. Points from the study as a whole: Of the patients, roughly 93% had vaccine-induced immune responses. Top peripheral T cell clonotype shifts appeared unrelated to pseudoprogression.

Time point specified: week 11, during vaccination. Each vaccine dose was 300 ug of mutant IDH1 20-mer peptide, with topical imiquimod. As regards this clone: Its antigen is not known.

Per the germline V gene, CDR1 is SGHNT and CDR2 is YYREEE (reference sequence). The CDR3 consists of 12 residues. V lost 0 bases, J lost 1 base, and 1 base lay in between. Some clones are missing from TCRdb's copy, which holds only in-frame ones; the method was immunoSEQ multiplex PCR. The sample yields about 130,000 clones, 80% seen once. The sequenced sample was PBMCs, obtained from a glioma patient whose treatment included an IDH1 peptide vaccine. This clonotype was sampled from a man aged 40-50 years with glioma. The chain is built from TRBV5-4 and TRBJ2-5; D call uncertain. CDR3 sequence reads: CASSLGQETQYF. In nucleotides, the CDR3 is TGTGCCAGCAGCTTGGGCCAAGAGACCCAGTACTTC.